The rows below give T cell receptor beta chains drawn from one sample of a study of blood T cell repertoires in COVID-19. Libraries were prepared by immunoSEQ multiplex PCR; TCRdb keeps only in-frame clonotypes and omits some of them. Among around 300,000 clones listed, around four fifths were seen once. Sample: peripheral blood. These receptors were obtained from a woman between 50 and 59 years old with active or convalescent COVID-19. The CDR3 runs from the conserved cysteine through the conserved F or W. Each record gives: V gene, CDR3 protein.

>TRBV25-1
CASSEVQRAGGEQYF
>TRBV2
CASSSEAGGGELFF
>TRBV6-1
CASSEAGGAGQPQHF
>TRBV5-1
CASSYSPSGSLEQYF
>TRBV19
CASSIAHLAESYNEQFF
>TRBV15
CAAGFQETQYF
>TRBV7-2
CASSQNQEAFF
>TRBV3-1/TRBV3-2
CASSQDGFSTSGRDQETQYF
>TRBV5-4
CASSPGASGVRETQYF
>TRBV9
CASSVFADNNYGYTF
>TRBV5-1
CASSLSTSGAWDEQFF
>TRBV12-3/TRBV12-4
CASSQGGQETQYF
>TRBV7-3
CASSPAGGAYEQYF
>TRBV5-1
CASSLAAGGTEAFF
>TRBV28
CASSLLRYTQYF
>TRBV9
CASSVGGSGSFYNEQFF
>TRBV7-9
CASSLENAGGGYTF
>TRBV6-5
CASWDRGNTEAFF
>TRBV14
CASSQWEALSGNTIYF
>TRBV15
CATSRDLGGGTGNTIYF
>TRBV7-2
CASSLLAPVVGNPSGYTF
>TRBV7-2
CASSPTRVGEQFF
>TRBV27
CASSWGGNTEAFF
>TRBV2
CASRPDSSYNSPLHF
>TRBV14
CASSDRAGSTDTQYF
>TRBV10-3
CAISESPTFGNTEAFF
>TRBV19
CASTDRFGYTF
>TRBV6-5
CASRAPGTPNTEAFF
>TRBV18
CASSPGQGINEAFF